In this sample, the clone carrying this T cell receptor (beta chain) turned up many times. This sample was taken from a study of T-cell reconstitution after alpha-beta-depleted transplantation in children. Germline CDR1 SGHAT, CDR2 FQNNGV. V shed 0 bases and J shed 9 bases, with 5 bases lying between them. CDR3 length: 12 amino acids. Researchers prepared the TCRbeta library using unique molecular identifiers, the study reports. Via MiXCR, TCRdb re-called the PCR reads, giving one row per CDR3 protein. The table lists some 75,000 distinct CDR3 sequences, 5.5% to 7.5% of them singletons. This chain connects TRBV11-2 to TRBJ2-2; D gene ambiguous. The receptor's source is a human donor who donated a stem cell graft to a child with acute lymphoblastic leukemia. The sequencing here drew on PBMCs from the stem cell graft donor, taken from the stem cell graft. The CDR3 loop reads CASSLESRELFF. CDR3 DNA sequence: TGTGCCAGCAGCTTAGAGAGCAGGGAGCTGTTTTTT.